Listed below are T cell receptor beta chains from one sample, sequenced in a study of OX40 agonist ivuxolimab in advanced cancers. Assay used: immunoSEQ multiplex PCR; TCRdb lists only in-frame clones, some missing. The table has tens of thousands of clones, roughly 84% seen once. The material was CD4+ or CD8+ T cells sorted from blood, obtained in a trial of the OX40 agonist ivuxolimab. These receptors all stem from an adult with an advanced solid tumor such as melanoma, head and neck, liver or kidney cancer. Both conserved end residues are part of each CDR3. D genes are given only for firm matches. Not every row has a clone size; where given, it reads once, few, many or a size class.

TRBV10-3	-	few	TRBJ1-4	CAISPVTTNEKLFF	TGTGCCATCAGCCCAGTTACAACTAATGAAAAACTGTTTTTT
TRBV7-2	-	-	TRBJ2-1	CASSSRTGGAHYNEQFF	TGTGCCAGCAGCTCAAGAACAGGGGGGGCCCACTACAATGAGCAGTTCTTC
TRBV5-6	-	-	TRBJ1-5	CASSPGRNNQPQHF	TGTGCCAGCAGCCCCGGGAGGAACAATCAGCCCCAGCATTTT
TRBV5-5	-	-	TRBJ1-1	CASSLVGRIGNTEAFF	TGTGCCAGCAGCTTGGTCGGTAGGATTGGGAACACTGAAGCTTTCTTT
TRBV19	TRBD1	-	TRBJ1-5	CASSMGQLINQPQHF	TGTGCCAGTAGTATGGGACAGCTTATCAATCAGCCCCAGCATTTT
TRBV5-4	-	-	TRBJ1-2	CASSSPGLLRANYGYTF	TGTGCCAGCAGCTCCCCGGGATTACTAAGAGCTAACTATGGCTACACCTTC
TRBV7-9	TRBD2	few	TRBJ2-2	CASRNSGGHTGELFF	TGTGCCAGCAGAAACAGCGGGGGACACACCGGGGAGCTGTTTTTT
TRBV30	-	-	TRBJ1-3	CAWSVLGVGNTIYF	TGTGCCTGGAGTGTACTAGGAGTTGGAAACACCATATATTTT
TRBV6-5	-	-	TRBJ2-7	CASSSPSTVGFEQYF	TGTGCCAGCAGCAGCCCCAGTACAGTGGGTTTCGAGCAGTACTTC
TRBV5-6	-	-	TRBJ1-4	CASSLVSNEKLFF	TGTGCCAGCAGCTTGGTGTCAAATGAAAAACTGTTTTTT
TRBV6-6	-	-	TRBJ2-7	CASSYQSAYEQYF	TGTGCCAGCAGTTACCAATCCGCCTACGAGCAGTACTTC
TRBV18	TRBD1	-	TRBJ2-7	CASSGTGGFSYEQYF	TGTGCCAGCTCAGGAACAGGGGGATTTTCCTACGAGCAGTACTTC
TRBV28	-	-	TRBJ1-1	CASLPYQGLGNTEAFF	TGTGCCAGCCTCCCTTACCAGGGACTGGGGAACACTGAAGCTTTCTTT
TRBV7-3	-	-	TRBJ1-2	CASSLQAAGYTF	TGTGCCAGCAGCCTCCAGGCGGCTGGCTACACCTTC
TRBV7-9	TRBD1	-	TRBJ1-1	CASSRVVTGAEAFF	TGTGCCAGCAGCCGGGTCGTCACAGGGGCTGAAGCTTTCTTT